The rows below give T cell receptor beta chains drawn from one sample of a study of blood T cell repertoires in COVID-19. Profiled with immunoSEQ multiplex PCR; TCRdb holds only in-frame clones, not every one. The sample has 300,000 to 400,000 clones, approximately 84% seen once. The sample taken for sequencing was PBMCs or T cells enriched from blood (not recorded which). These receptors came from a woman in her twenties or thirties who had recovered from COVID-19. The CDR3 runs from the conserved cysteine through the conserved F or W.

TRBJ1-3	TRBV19	CASSMVLGLTSGNTIYF
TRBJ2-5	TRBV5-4	CASSRQGAQETQYF
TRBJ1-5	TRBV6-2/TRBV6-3	CASSPGTGFYSNQPQHF
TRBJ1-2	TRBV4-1	CASSQPPGDKRHYGYTF
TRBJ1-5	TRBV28	CASSGWTGGGQPQHF
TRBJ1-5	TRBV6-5	CASSSSTGAGQPQHF
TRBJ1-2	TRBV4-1	CASSQELTVANYGYTF
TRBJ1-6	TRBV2	CASSSQDFFGNSPLHF
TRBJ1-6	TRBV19	CASSDSHNSPLHF
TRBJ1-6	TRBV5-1	CASSLGGTETLHF
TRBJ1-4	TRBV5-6	CASSRTDEKLFF
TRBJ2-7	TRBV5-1	CASSLRTSGGAVNYEQYF
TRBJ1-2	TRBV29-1	CSVVVTGDGGGYTF
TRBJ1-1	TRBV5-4	CASSLRRQGGMGTEAFF
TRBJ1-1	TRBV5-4	CASSTQGSNTEAFF
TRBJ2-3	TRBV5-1	CASSLARPSTDTQYF
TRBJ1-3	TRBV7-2	CASTKLRHRVGQAIYF
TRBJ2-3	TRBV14	CASSPPWSSGGHTDTQYF
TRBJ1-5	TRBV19	CASSFTGQGSWQPQHF
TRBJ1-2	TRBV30	CAWRAPGQGYGYTF
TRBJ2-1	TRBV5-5	CASSLDSQSSYNEQFF
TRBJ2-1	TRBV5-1	CASSYRRDRVGSGNEQFF
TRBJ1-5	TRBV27	CASSTSGTGGAQPQHF
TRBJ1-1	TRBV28	CASRPRVGTGDTEAFF
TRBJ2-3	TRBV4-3	CASSQDLAAGTDTQYF
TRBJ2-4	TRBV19	CASKSGGTKNIQYF
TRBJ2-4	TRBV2	CASSVGQGKNIQYF
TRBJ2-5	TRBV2	CASRAVQETQYF
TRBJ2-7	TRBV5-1	CASSMGLSSYEQYF
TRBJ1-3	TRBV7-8	CASRGQGRNTIYF
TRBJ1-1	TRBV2	CASSEQGTGFGTEAFF
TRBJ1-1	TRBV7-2	CASRQGATAGTEAFF
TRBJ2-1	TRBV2	CASSATGEIYNEQFF
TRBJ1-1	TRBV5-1	CASSTGHQPMNTEAFF
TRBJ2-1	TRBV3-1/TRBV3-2	CASSRETKQFF
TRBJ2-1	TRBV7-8	CASSYRPGNEQFF
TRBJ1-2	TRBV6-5	CASSSQRLGDYGYTF
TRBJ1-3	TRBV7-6	CASSPSEYSGNTIYF
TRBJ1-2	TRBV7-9	CASSPLGVDYGYTF
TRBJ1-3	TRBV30	CAWSLASGNTIYF
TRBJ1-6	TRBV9	CASSPLGDSSYNSPLHF
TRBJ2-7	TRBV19	CASSIEPGLRSYEQYF
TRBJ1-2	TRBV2	CASRVAGVIVYGYTF
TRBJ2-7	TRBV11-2	CASSLGGTVISYEQYF
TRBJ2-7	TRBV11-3	CASSLGQATYEQYF
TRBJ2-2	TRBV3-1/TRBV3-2	CASSRGTAVPTGELFF
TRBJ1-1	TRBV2	CASSVTTGGAFF
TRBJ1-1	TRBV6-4	CASSPGTGLNTEAFF
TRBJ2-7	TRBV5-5	CASSRPGQASYEQYF
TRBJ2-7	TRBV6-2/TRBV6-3	CASSSTRVHEQYF
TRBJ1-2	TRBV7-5	CARSARTGRYGYTF
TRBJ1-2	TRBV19	CASSSAWDSGLSGYTF
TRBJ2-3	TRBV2	CASRDYTDTQYF
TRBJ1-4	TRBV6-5	CASRRTGGNEKLFF
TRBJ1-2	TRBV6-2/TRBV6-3	CASSYGGLRGYTF
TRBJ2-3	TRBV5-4	CASSLYGTQYF
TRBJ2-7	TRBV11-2	CASRTGSTYEQYF
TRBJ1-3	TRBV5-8	CASSPDRTSGNTIYF
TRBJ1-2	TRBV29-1	CSVLTGQGVYTF
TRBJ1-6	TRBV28	CASSSPEGLPPLHF